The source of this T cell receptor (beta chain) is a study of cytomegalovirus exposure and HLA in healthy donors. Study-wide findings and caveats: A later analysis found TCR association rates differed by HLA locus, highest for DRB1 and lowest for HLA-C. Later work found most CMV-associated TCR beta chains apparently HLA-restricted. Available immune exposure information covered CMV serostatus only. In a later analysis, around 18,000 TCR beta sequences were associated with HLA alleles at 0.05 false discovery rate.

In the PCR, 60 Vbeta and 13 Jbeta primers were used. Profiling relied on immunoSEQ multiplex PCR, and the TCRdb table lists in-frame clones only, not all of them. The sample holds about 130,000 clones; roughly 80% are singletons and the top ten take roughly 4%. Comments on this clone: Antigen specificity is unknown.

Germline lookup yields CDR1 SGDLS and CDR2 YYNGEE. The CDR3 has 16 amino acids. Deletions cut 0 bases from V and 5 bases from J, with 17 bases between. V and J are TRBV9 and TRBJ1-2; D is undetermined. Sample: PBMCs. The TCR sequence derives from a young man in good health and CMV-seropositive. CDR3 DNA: TGTGCCAGCAGCGTAGAAACTCCCTCTGGCGGGTATGGCTACACCTTC. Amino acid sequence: CASSVETPSGGYGYTF.